What follows are 14 T cell receptor beta chains derived from one specimen sequenced in a study of blood T cell repertoires in COVID-19. Data came from immunoSEQ multiplex PCR; TCRdb stores just in-frame clones and leaves some out. The sample shows fewer than 250,000 clones, 83% of them seen only once. Material for sequencing was peripheral blood. These receptors were taken from a woman in her forties with active or convalescent COVID-19.

This chain connects TRBV24-1 to TRBJ2-2; 8 bases agree with TRBD1. CDR3 length: 15 amino acids. Germline-derived CDR1 and CDR2 are KGHDR and SFDVKD. The V and J ends lost 2 bases and 7 bases, in that order; junction bases with no gene match: 5. In nucleotides, the CDR3 is TGTGCCACCAGTGATTCCACAGGGGGGTACGGGGAGCTGTTTTTT. Translation: CATSDSTGGYGELFF.

This clone was recorded once. The rearrangement links TRBV11-3 to TRBJ1-2, with 8 nucleotides matching TRBD1. The germline CDR1 and CDR2 sequences are SGHNT and YENEEA. After removal of 4 bases from V and 9 bases from J, the junction contained 7 bases not matched to a gene. The CDR3 is 13 residues long. For the CDR3, the DNA is TGTGCCAGCAGCTCTGGACAGGGAGGGAGCTACACCTTC. The encoded protein is CASSSGQGGSYTF.

The CDR3 DNA reads TGTGCCAGCAGCCACGAGGGGCGGGGGCGCCAAGAGACCCAGTACTTC. As protein: CASSHEGRGRQETQYF. V usage is TRBV12-1 and J usage is TRBJ2-5; TRBD2, the table's D call, was not compared with the DNA. TRBV12-1 is a pseudogene. The CDR3 extends over 16 amino acids.

The chain employs TRBV9 and TRBJ1-2; 7 bases match TRBD1. J was trimmed by 2 bases and V by 3 bases; bases with no gene match: 7. This CDR3 is 15 amino acids long. Germline lookup yields CDR1 SGDLS and CDR2 YYNGEE. The CDR3 DNA follows: TGTGCCAGCAGCGACATGGGACAGCTAAACTATGGCTACACCTTC. Residues: CASSDMGQLNYGYTF.

V and J are TRBV7-8 and TRBJ1-5; possibly TRBD1 for D (6 bases). Trimming left V 5 bases short and J 0 bases short, with 14 bases between. This CDR3 spans 16 amino acids. Germline V CDR1 and CDR2: SGHVS, FQNEAQ. Here the CDR3 reads CASSRRQADSNQPQHF. The DNA of the CDR3 is TGTGCCAGCAGCCGTAGACAGGCAGATAGCAATCAGCCCCAGCATTTT.

The chain recombines TRBV3-1 (or the pseudogene TRBV3-2) with TRBJ2-7, with TRBD2 as a possible D gene (7 bases). The germline CDR1 and CDR2 sequences are LGHDT and YNNKEL (reference sequence). V was shortened by 1 base and J by 3 bases, with 10 bases between the two germline ends. The CDR3 sequence is 14 residues long. DNA for the CDR3: TGTGCCAGCAGCCAAGGAGGGGGGGGCTACGAGCAGTACTTC. This codes for CASSQGGGGYEQYF.

V usage is TRBV5-1 and J usage is TRBJ1-5, with 7 bases lining up with TRBD1. This CDR3 contains 14 residues. CDR1 and CDR2 from the germline V gene are SGHRS and YFSETQ. After removal of 1 base from V and 6 bases from J, the junction contained 4 bases not matched to a gene. CDR3 sequence (DNA): TGCGCCAGCAGCTTGCGACAGGGAGGTCAGCCCCAGCATTTT. It translates to CASSLRQGGQPQHF.

This clone has at least ten counts. The CDR3 region is CASSYSEREGTGANVLTF. The CDR3 DNA follows: TGTGCCAGCAGTTACTCCGAGCGGGAGGGCACTGGGGCCAACGTCCTGACTTTC. The rearrangement links TRBV6-2 or TRBV6-3 to TRBJ2-6; 10 bases align to TRBD2. This CDR3 region has 18 residues. V shed 0 bases and J 2 bases; nucleotides not matched to a gene: 4. CDR1 MNHEY and CDR2 SVGEGT come from the germline V gene.

The rearrangement joins TRBV29-1 to TRBJ2-1; 8 bases map to TRBD2. J was trimmed by 2 bases and V by 3 bases; bases with no gene match: 6. In germline, CDR1 is SQVTM, CDR2 ANQGSEA. CDR3 length: 15 amino acids. CDR3 in amino acids: CSVDLLAVAYNEQFF. For the CDR3, the DNA is TGCAGCGTTGATCTACTAGCGGTTGCCTACAATGAGCAGTTCTTC.

The chain carries TRBV10-3 and TRBJ1-4; 7 nucleotides align to TRBD1. V shed 3 bases and J 7 bases; nucleotides not matched to a gene: 5. The CDR3 contains 14 residues. Germline values: CDR1 ENHRY, CDR2 SYGVKD. The CDR3 nucleotides are TGTGCCATCAGTGAAGACAGGGATTCTGAAAAACTGTTTTTT. Protein: CAISEDRDSEKLFF.

This chain connects TRBV6-5 to TRBJ1-2; the D is unclear. The CDR3 runs 13 residues. Germline lookup yields CDR1 MNHEY and CDR2 SVGAGI. Between the trimmed V and J ends, which lost 0 bases and 6 bases, there was a span of 8 bases. As DNA, the CDR3 is TGTGCCAGCAGTTACTCGACGGGGAATGGCTACACCTTC. Translating gives CASSYSTGNGYTF.

The chain recombines TRBV6-4 with TRBJ2-5; D is ambiguous. CDR1 and CDR2 (germline): MRHNA, SNTAGT. V gave up 4 bases and J gave up 5 bases, with 11 bases separating them. CDR3 size: 13 residues. The DNA for the CDR3 is TGTGCCAGCAGTGCCCGCACAATGGAGACCCAGTACTTC. Protein: CASSARTMETQYF.

The chain joins TRBV10-3 to TRBJ1-1; 7 nucleotides match TRBD1. CDR3 size: 11 residues. J was trimmed by 6 bases and V by 6 bases; bases with no gene match: 1. In germline, CDR1 is ENHRY, CDR2 SYGVKD. The CDR3 region has the DNA TGTGCCATCAGCGGGACAGCTGAAGCTTTCTTT. It specifies CAISGTAEAFF.

The gene calls are TRBV5-1 and TRBJ2-7, with D possibly being TRBD1 (6 bases). Germline values: CDR1 SGHRS, CDR2 YFSETQ. Trimming stripped 2 bases from V and 3 bases from J, with 15 bases between. This CDR3 contains 15 residues. CDR3 loop: CASSLFGTQYYEQYF. CDR3 nucleotides: TGCGCCAGCAGCTTATTCGGGACACAGTACTACGAGCAGTACTTC.